This TCR beta chain came from a study of blood T cell repertoires in COVID-19. Per the study methods: Estimates of nucleated cell counts were drawn from the amplification of reference gene primers. Profiled with immunoSEQ multiplex PCR; TCRdb holds only in-frame clones, not every one. The V and J calls and clone size come from that table; D and trimming were worked out from the DNA. Among 87,000 or so clones listed, around 75% were seen once. V dropped 5 bases and J dropped 5; count of bases not matched to a gene: 8. The CDR3 extends over 14 amino acids. Germline CDR1 is MNHEY and CDR2 is SMNVEV (reference sequence).

This clonotype originated in an elderly woman with active or convalescent COVID-19. Sequencing was done on a sample of peripheral blood. The genes are TRBV27 and TRBJ2-5, with 7 bases lining up with TRBD1. The chain's CDR3 is CASSHRGSGETQYF. As DNA, the CDR3 is TGTGCCAGCAGTCACAGGGGATCGGGCGAGACCCAGTACTTC.